This T cell receptor beta chain was obtained from a study of OX40 agonist ivuxolimab in advanced cancers. Overall study results and limits: Compared with others, partial responders at 0.1-3.0 mg/kg displayed clonal expansion among the lowest.

Concerning this clone: Antigen specificity is unknown.

The protocol was immunoSEQ multiplex PCR, while the TCRdb copy is restricted to in-frame clones and leaves out a portion. The sample includes tens of thousands of clones, roughly 88% of them seen just once. The CDR3 has 14 amino acids. The V gene lost 1 base and the J gene lost 4 bases, with 7 bases spanning the gap. In germline, CDR1 is MGHRA, CDR2 YSYEKL. Here the sequenced sample was CD4+ or CD8+ T cells sorted from blood, taken in a trial of the OX40 agonist ivuxolimab. The V gene is TRBV4-1, the J gene TRBJ1-4; a weak D match, TRBD1 (5 bases). This sequence originates from an adult with an advanced solid tumor such as melanoma, head and neck, liver or kidney cancer. The CDR3 bases are TGCGCCAGCAGCCAAGGGGGGGTTAATGAAAAACTGTTTTTT. Translation: CASSQGGVNEKLFF.